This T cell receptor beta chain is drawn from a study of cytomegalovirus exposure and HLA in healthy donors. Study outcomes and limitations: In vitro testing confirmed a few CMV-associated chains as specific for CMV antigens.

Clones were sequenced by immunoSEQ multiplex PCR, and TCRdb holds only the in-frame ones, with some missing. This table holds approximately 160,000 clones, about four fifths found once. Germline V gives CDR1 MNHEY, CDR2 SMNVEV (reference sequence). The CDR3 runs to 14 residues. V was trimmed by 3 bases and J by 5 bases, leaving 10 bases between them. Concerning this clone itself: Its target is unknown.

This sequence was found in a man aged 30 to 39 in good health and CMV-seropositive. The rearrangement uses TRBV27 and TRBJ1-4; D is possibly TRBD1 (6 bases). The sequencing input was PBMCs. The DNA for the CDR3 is TGTGCCAGCAGTTTCGGGGGGCTGAATGAAAAACTGTTTTTT. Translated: CASSFGGLNEKLFF.